The present entry profiles one T cell receptor (beta chain) with its context. The CDR3 carries no conserved terminal phenylalanine or tryptophan, so it likely arises from a read error. The DNA is left out, because the CDR3 cannot be placed on it with certainty; the CDR3 is given as TCRdb lists it. Germline assignment: CDR1 SQVTM and CDR2 ANQGSEA. Ends included, the CDR3 has 9 residues. This record belongs to a study of Graves' ophthalmopathy and Graves' hyperthyroidism. RNA transcripts yielded amplified TCR beta CDR3 regions. The first round was an RT-PCR with HTBI primers, and the second round was a multiplex PCR. TCRdb redid the calling of the multiplex PCR reads with MiXCR, one entry per CDR3 protein. The sample includes about 700,000 distinct CDR3 sequences, roughly 41% of them seen just once.

The specimen sequenced was peripheral blood. The chain joins TRBV29-1 to TRBJ1-4; the D call in the table, TRBD1, was not verified against the DNA. The receptor was derived from an adult man with Graves' ophthalmopathy. CDR3 sequence reads: CSVGTGGNY.